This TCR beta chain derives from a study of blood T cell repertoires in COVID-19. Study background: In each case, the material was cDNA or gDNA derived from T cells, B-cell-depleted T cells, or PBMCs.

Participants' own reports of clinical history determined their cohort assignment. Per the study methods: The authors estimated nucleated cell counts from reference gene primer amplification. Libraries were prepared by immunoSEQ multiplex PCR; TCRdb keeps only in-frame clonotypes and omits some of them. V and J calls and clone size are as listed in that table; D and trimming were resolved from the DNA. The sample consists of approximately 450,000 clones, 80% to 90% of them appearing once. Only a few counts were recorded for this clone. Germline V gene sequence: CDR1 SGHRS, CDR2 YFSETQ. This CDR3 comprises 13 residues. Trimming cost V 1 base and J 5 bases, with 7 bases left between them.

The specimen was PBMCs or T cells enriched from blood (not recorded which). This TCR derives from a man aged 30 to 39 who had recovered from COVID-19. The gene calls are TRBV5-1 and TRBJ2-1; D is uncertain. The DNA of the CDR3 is TGCGCCAGCAGCTTGAGCCAGGACAATGAGCAGTTCTTC. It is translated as CASSLSQDNEQFF.